The clone carrying this T cell receptor (beta chain) was recorded only once. CDR1 SGDLS and CDR2 YYNGEE come from the germline V gene. The CDR3 runs 17 residues. The V segment lost 0 bases and the J segment 0 bases; nucleotides outside the gene matches: 6. The data were obtained in a study of blood T cell repertoires in COVID-19. Methods used by the authors: Reference gene primer amplification yielded estimated nucleated cell counts. Profiling relied on immunoSEQ multiplex PCR, and the TCRdb table lists in-frame clones only, not all of them. The D gene and trimming were derived from the DNA, and the V and J assignments and clone size from that table. This sample has some 270,000 clones, with around nine tenths found just once.

The clonotype originates from a man aged 35 to 55 with active or convalescent COVID-19. The chain is built from TRBV9 and TRBJ2-3; 8 positions match TRBD1. Source material: peripheral blood. The chain's CDR3 is CASSVDRQGISTDTQYF. Written as DNA, the CDR3 is TGTGCCAGCAGCGTAGATCGACAGGGGATTAGCACAGATACGCAGTATTTT.